This T cell receptor beta chain was obtained from a study of shared clonotypes between healthy human individuals. Study-wide findings and caveats: Clonotype sharing among the donors was expected to vary with sequencing depth.

The data were produced by immunoSEQ multiplex PCR, yet TCRdb's version contains in-frame clones alone and is incomplete. Of around 610,000 clones in the sample, roughly 96% are singletons; the top ten hold about 0.12%. Germline V gives CDR1 SGHRS, CDR2 YFSETQ. The CDR3 runs 14 residues. Trimming pared 1 base from V and 12 bases from J, leaving 14 bases between. CD45RO-negative CD8 cells positively selected for CCR7 made up the naive population, which excluded terminally differentiated effector memory CD45RA+ cells. Worth noting for this clone: Its antigen is unknown.

V usage is TRBV5-1 and J usage is TRBJ1-6; possible D gene TRBD1, 5 bases. The TCR sequence derives from a woman between 25 and 40 years old in good health. Material: naive CD8+ T cells sorted from blood. For the CDR3, the DNA is TGCGCCAGCAGCTTGTCGGGACCCTTGGTACCCCTCCACTTT. Protein: CASSLSGPLVPLHF.